This entry is about one TCR beta chain. The CDR3 is 13 residues long. Between the trimmed V and J ends, which lost 1 base and 5 bases, there was a span of 6 bases. Germline-derived CDR1 and CDR2 are SEHNR and FQNEAQ (reference sequence). This sample was included in a study of T cell changes during pregnancy in multiple sclerosis. The protocol was immunoSEQ multiplex PCR, while the TCRdb copy is restricted to in-frame clones and leaves out a portion. The repertoire has fewer than 80,000 clones, 92% of them found once; the top ten carry 2%. V and J are TRBV7-9 and TRBJ1-5; no clear D gene. Sequencing was performed on peripheral blood, taken in the third trimester of pregnancy. The TCR was taken from a female donor in good health, enrolled as a control in a pregnancy study. Here the CDR3 reads CASSLGEDQPQHF. The CDR3 region has the DNA TGTGCCAGCAGCTTAGGGGAGGATCAGCCCCAGCATTTT.